The rows below give T cell receptor beta chains drawn from one sample of a study of blood T cell repertoires in COVID-19. Using immunoSEQ multiplex PCR, the repertoire was profiled, and TCRdb retains in-frame clones only, with some absent. The sample yields about 140,000 clones, roughly four fifths seen once. Source material: peripheral blood. Receptors were obtained from a human donor in a cohort sampled during active COVID-19. Both conserved end residues are part of each CDR3. A D gene is named only where the DNA matches it firmly. Clone size, where shown, is once, few, many, or a class for clones that have expanded.

J gene,D gene,V gene,clone size,CDR3 DNA,CDR3 protein
TRBJ1-2,NA,TRBV19,NA,TGTGCCAGTAGTATAGGTGGAGGACCCGAAAAGTATGGCTACACCTTC,CASSIGGGPEKYGYTF
TRBJ2-5,TRBD2,TRBV7-6,few,TGTGCCAGCAGCTTACGGCTTGGCGGGGGATTACGTCCCCAAGAGACCCAGTACTTC,CASSLRLGGGLRPQETQYF
TRBJ1-5,TRBD1,TRBV28,NA,TGTGCCAGCAGGAGGGGGCGTTCGGGTCAGCCCCAGCATTTT,CASRRGRSGQPQHF
TRBJ1-4,TRBD1,TRBV20-1,NA,TGCAGTGCTAGTGGGACAGGGGCGGCAGCAACTAATGAAAAACTGTTTTTT,CSASGTGAAATNEKLFF
TRBJ2-1,TRBD2,TRBV6-5,few,TGTGCCAGCAGGACTAGCGGAGGCAATGAGCAGTTCTTC,CASRTSGGNEQFF
TRBJ1-6,NA,TRBV6-5,NA,TGTGCCAGCAGTTGGGACACCTCCTATAATTCACCCCTCCACTTT,CASSWDTSYNSPLHF
TRBJ1-2,TRBD1,TRBV19,NA,TGTGCCAGTAGTCCTAGGGACAGGGGGTATGGCTACACCTTC,CASSPRDRGYGYTF
TRBJ2-7,NA,TRBV19,NA,TGTGCCACTCAATTGAAGGGGGGGCCCTACGAGCAGTACTTC,CATQLKGGPYEQYF
TRBJ1-2,TRBD1,TRBV2,NA,TGTGCCAGCAGGGGGGGACAGGGGGTCGACTATGGCTACACCTTC,CASRGGQGVDYGYTF
TRBJ1-3,TRBD1,TRBV4-1,NA,TGCGCCAGCAGCCGGAGACAGGGGGACTTTGGAAACACCATATATTTT,CASSRRQGDFGNTIYF
TRBJ1-4,NA,TRBV19,NA,TGTGCCAGTAGTACGGTTCCAAATGAAAAACTGTTTTTT,CASSTVPNEKLFF
TRBJ1-4,TRBD1,TRBV27,NA,TGTGCCAGCAGTTACGTCGGGACAGGCGAAAAACTGTTTTTT,CASSYVGTGEKLFF
TRBJ2-7,TRBD2,TRBV11-1,NA,TGTGCCAGCAGCTTACTAGCGGGGGCTTACGAGCAGTACTTC,CASSLLAGAYEQYF
TRBJ1-1,NA,TRBV5-1,NA,TGCGCCAGCAGCTTAGGGGTAGGCACTGAAGCTTTCTTT,CASSLGVGTEAFF
TRBJ1-1,NA,TRBV3-1/TRBV3-2,NA,TGTGCCAGCAGCCAAGAGGAGGCCTGGACTGAAGCTTTCTTT,CASSQEEAWTEAFF
TRBJ1-3,NA,TRBV19,NA,TGTGCCAGTAGTGTCAAGCACTCTGGAAACACCATATATTTT,CASSVKHSGNTIYF
TRBJ2-1,NA,TRBV11-1,once,TGTGCCAGCAGCTTACAGTTAGGGGCGAATGAGCAGTTCTTC,CASSLQLGANEQFF
TRBJ2-7,TRBD1,TRBV4-1,once,TGCGCCAGCAGCCAAGATTGGGGACAGGGTGAGGAGCAGTACTTC,CASSQDWGQGEEQYF
TRBJ1-2,NA,TRBV27,NA,TGTGCCAGCAGCGGCCTCGGGATGACGGGCCACTATGGCTACACCTTC,CASSGLGMTGHYGYTF
TRBJ2-5,NA,TRBV9,NA,TGTGCCAGCAGCGTAGGGCTAGCACTCCAAGAGACCCAGTACTTC,CASSVGLALQETQYF
TRBJ1-5,NA,TRBV2,NA,TGTGCCAGCAGTGAGAACCAGGGCAATCAGCCCCAGCATTTT,CASSENQGNQPQHF
TRBJ2-7,TRBD1,TRBV4-1,once,TGCGCCAGCAGGATGGACAGGACATTTTCCGAGCAGTACTTC,CASRMDRTFSEQYF
TRBJ2-1,TRBD2,TRBV5-6,NA,TGTGCCAGCAGCTTGGGCGGGGGGTCAAGTGAGCAGTTCTTC,CASSLGGGSSEQFF
TRBJ2-3,NA,TRBV2,NA,TGTGCCAGCAGTTGGGCTCGACAGTCTCGCACAGATACGCAGTATTTT,CASSWARQSRTDTQYF
TRBJ1-5,NA,TRBV7-2,many,TGTGCCAGCAGCCCGCAGATGTGGAGCAATCAGCCCCAGCATTTT,CASSPQMWSNQPQHF
TRBJ1-1,NA,TRBV2,NA,TGTGCCAGCAGTGCGCACAGTTCAGCTTTCTTT,CASSAHSSAFF
TRBJ2-1,TRBD1,TRBV7-2,NA,TGTGCCAGCACTCCCGGGACAGGACACGATGAGCAGTTCTTC,CASTPGTGHDEQFF
TRBJ2-2,TRBD2,TRBV5-4,NA,TGTGCCAGCAGCGAGGGACTAGCGGGGGTTACCGGGGAGCTGTTTTTT,CASSEGLAGVTGELFF
TRBJ2-4,NA,TRBV5-5,NA,TGTGCCAGCAGCTACGCGGGAAGGGTAGCCAAAAACATTCAGTACTTC,CASSYAGRVAKNIQYF
TRBJ2-1,TRBD2,TRBV5-4,NA,TGTGCCAGCAGCTTCTCGGGGGGGGGCCGTGTGAATGAGCAGTTCTTC,CASSFSGGGRVNEQFF
TRBJ1-4,NA,TRBV28,NA,TGTGCCAGCACCCCGGGGGGTGTTAATGAAAAACTGTTTTTT,CASTPGGVNEKLFF
TRBJ2-1,TRBD1,TRBV3-1/TRBV3-2,NA,TGTGCCAGCAGTCGGACAGGGAGGTCCTACAATGAGCAGTTCTTC,CASSRTGRSYNEQFF
TRBJ2-7,TRBD1,TRBV19,NA,TGTGCCAGTAGGGACAGGGGGGATTCGTACGAGCAGTACTTC,CASRDRGDSYEQYF
TRBJ2-1,TRBD1,TRBV19,NA,TGTGCCAGTTGGGACAGTAGTTCCTACAATGAGCAGTTCTTC,CASWDSSSYNEQFF
TRBJ2-1,NA,TRBV7-3,NA,TGTGCCAGCAGCTTAATGCGGACTTCTCTTGGTGAGCAGTTCTTC,CASSLMRTSLGEQFF
TRBJ1-4,TRBD1,TRBV28,NA,TGTGCCAGCAGTTCTGGGACAGCGACTAATGAAAAACTGTTTTTT,CASSSGTATNEKLFF
TRBJ1-2,NA,TRBV7-9,NA,TGTGCCAGCAGCTTAAGCGGCAAGACCTATGGCTACACCTTC,CASSLSGKTYGYTF
TRBJ2-2,TRBD1,TRBV6-5,once,TGTGCCAGCAGCCGACAGGGTTCTACCGGGGAGCTGTTTTTT,CASSRQGSTGELFF
TRBJ1-6,NA,TRBV18,NA,TGTGCCAGCTCACCGTACAGTTTAAGCTCCTATAATTCACCCCTCCACTTT,CASSPYSLSSYNSPLHF
TRBJ2-2,NA,TRBV6-4,NA,TGTGCCAGCAGGTCTAGCGCGGAGTACACCGGGGAGCTGTTTTTT,CASRSSAEYTGELFF
TRBJ2-1,TRBD2,TRBV18,few,TGTGCCAGCTCACCGGGACTAGCAGACAATGAGCAGTTCTTC,CASSPGLADNEQFF